One sample yielded the 28 T cell receptor beta chains listed below, sequenced in a study of blood T cell repertoires in COVID-19. Assay used: immunoSEQ multiplex PCR; TCRdb lists only in-frame clones, some missing. The data contain about 250,000 clones, 84% of them singletons. The material sequenced was peripheral blood. Receptors originate from a man aged 50-60 years with acute or convalescent COVID-19.

The chain is built from TRBV10-3 and TRBJ2-3, with 7 bases aligning to TRBD1. The CDR3 length is 14 residues. V lost 4 bases and J lost 4; bases outside the gene matches: 5. Germline CDR1 is ENHRY and CDR2 is SYGVKD. CDR3: CAISGGQSSDTQYF. The CDR3 DNA reads TGTGCCATCAGTGGGGGACAGAGTTCAGATACGCAGTATTTT.

The chain combines TRBV9 with TRBJ2-1; TRBD1 agrees at 8 bases. CDR3 length: 14 amino acids. Unmatched junction bases numbered 3, after V lost 0 bases and J lost 7 bases. Germline CDR1 is SGDLS and CDR2 is YYNGEE. CDR3 bases: TGTGCCAGCAGCGTAGGAGACAGGGGTAATGAGCAGTTCTTC. It yields the protein CASSVGDRGNEQFF.

The sample holds one count of this clone. The rearrangement links TRBV4-1 to TRBJ1-1; perhaps TRBD1 as D (6 bases). This CDR3 has 14 amino acids. The V gene's germline CDR1 is MGHRA and CDR2 YSYEKL. V was shortened by 4 bases and J by 1 base, with 10 bases between the two germline ends. This CDR3 reads CASSLGQQNTEAFF. The CDR3 nucleotides read TGCGCCAGCAGCCTCGGACAGCAGAACACTGAAGCTTTCTTT.

The chain has TRBV11-2 and TRBJ2-3; 10 nucleotides line up with TRBD2. The CDR3 consists of 16 residues. Trimming took 5 bases from V and 3 from J; bases not matched to a gene: 8. Germline CDR1 SGHAT, CDR2 FQNNGV. This chain's CDR3 is CASSDRAGGLTDTQYF. CDR3 coding DNA: TGTGCCAGCAGCGATCGAGCGGGGGGGCTTACAGATACGCAGTATTTT.

This chain connects TRBV2 to TRBJ1-3; a possible D gene is TRBD1 (6 bases). The CDR3 has 14 residues. Trimming cost V 6 bases and J 4 bases, with 13 bases left between them. Germline CDR1 SNHLY, CDR2 FYNNEI. The CDR3 loop is CASRLTGQGNTIYF. The CDR3 nucleotides are TGTGCCAGCAGACTCACAGGGCAGGGAAACACCATATATTTT. Variable domain in full (rest from reference TRBV2 and TRBJ1-3): EPEVTQTPSHQVTQMGQEVILRCVPISNHLYFYWYRQILGQKVEFLVSFYNNEISEKSEIFDDQFSVERPDGSNFTLKIRSTKLEDSAMYFCASRLTGQGNTIYFGEGSWLTVV.

CDR3 DNA: TGTGCCTGGAGCGCCGGGACAGGGGGCTACGAGCAGTACTTC. Protein: CAWSAGTGGYEQYF. J is TRBJ2-7 and V is TRBV30, with 11 positions matching TRBD1. The V segment lost 3 bases and the J segment 3 bases; nucleotides outside the gene matches: 4. Germline CDR1 GTSNPN, CDR2 SVGIG (reference sequence). The CDR3 has 14 residues.

This clone has only a few counts. V is TRBV14 and J is TRBJ1-1, with D perhaps TRBD1 (6 bases). Germline V CDR1 and CDR2: SGHDN, FVKESK. The CDR3 extends over 13 amino acids. V was pared by 5 bases and J by 1 base, with 8 bases between. This CDR3 reads CASSSDRNTEAFF. The CDR3 DNA follows: TGTGCCAGCAGCTCGGACAGGAACACTGAAGCTTTCTTT.

The chain carries TRBV5-4 and TRBJ2-7; the match to TRBD2 covers 10 bases. CDR1 and CDR2 from the germline V gene are SGHNT and YYREEE (reference sequence). The CDR3 covers 16 residues. V gave up 4 bases and J gave up 0 bases; unmatched junction bases: 7. CDR3: CASSPGLADSSYEQYF. CDR3 coding DNA: TGTGCCAGCAGCCCAGGACTAGCGGATAGCTCCTACGAGCAGTACTTC.

This chain links TRBV7-9 with TRBJ1-2; maybe TRBD1 (5 bases). The length of the CDR3 is 17 residues. Germline V lookup: CDR1 SEHNR, CDR2 FQNEAQ (reference sequence). V shed 0 bases and J shed 4 bases, with 18 bases lying between them. The CDR3 loop reads CASSLARPLYGGYGYTF. The DNA for the CDR3 is TGTGCCAGCAGCTTAGCGCGCCCTTTATACGGGGGCTATGGCTACACCTTC.

The genes are TRBV28 and TRBJ1-4, with a weak D call TRBD1 (5 bases). V dropped 6 bases and J dropped 3 bases, with 8 bases sitting between them. The CDR3 runs 13 residues. The germline gives CDR1 MDHEN, CDR2 SYDVKM. As DNA, the CDR3 is TGTGCCAGCAGAGGGGCATCTAATGAAAAACTGTTTTTT. Translation: CASRGASNEKLFF. The full variable domain, its missing parts supplied by reference TRBV28 and TRBJ1-4, is DVKVTQSSRYLVKRTGEKVFLECVQDMDHENMFWYRQDPGLGLRLIYFSYDVKMKEKGDIPEGYSVSREKKERFSLILESASTNQTSMYLCASRGASNEKLFFGSGTQLSVL.

V usage is TRBV18 and J usage is TRBJ1-4; 7 bases agree with TRBD1. The length of the CDR3 is 19 residues. The ends lost 3 bases at V and 1 base at J; junction bases unmatched: 14. Germline CDR1 KGHSH, CDR2 LQKENI. The CDR3, as DNA: TGTGCCAGCTCACCGGCCCCGGGACAGTCCTTCTTAACTAATGAAAAACTGTTTTTT. Encoded protein: CASSPAPGQSFLTNEKLFF.

This chain links TRBV15 with TRBJ2-3; no clear D gene. Germline CDR1 is LNHNV and CDR2 is YYDKDF (reference sequence). The CDR3 spans 13 residues. The V end was cut by 0 bases, the J end by 6 bases, with 7 bases between. This CDR3 is CATSRDVGDTQYF. The CDR3 DNA is TGTGCCACCAGCAGAGATGTCGGGGATACGCAGTATTTT. Using reference TRBV15 and TRBJ2-3 for the parts outside the CDR3, the full variable domain is DAMVIQNPRYQVTQFGKPVTLSCSQTLNHNVMYWYQQKSSQAPKLLFHYYDKDFNNEADTPDNFQSRRPNTSFCFLDIRSPGLGDTAMYLCATSRDVGDTQYFGPGTRLTVL.

The chain has TRBV30 and TRBJ2-3, with D possibly being TRBD2 (6 bases). V was trimmed by 2 bases and J by 5 bases, leaving 8 bases between them. This CDR3 spans 12 amino acids. The germline V gene encodes CDR1 GTSNPN and CDR2 SVGIG (reference sequence). The CDR3 DNA is TGTGCCTGGAGTAGTAGCGGAGATACGCAGTATTTT. Amino acids: CAWSSSGDTQYF.

The chain joins TRBV6-5 to TRBJ2-5, with a tentative D call TRBD2 (6 bases). Trimming stripped 1 base from V and 9 bases from J, with 15 bases between. This CDR3 spans 14 amino acids. Germline CDR1 is MNHEY and CDR2 is SVGAGI. Written as DNA, the CDR3 is TGTGCCAGCAGTTACTGGGGGACTTCTGAGGCCCAGTACTTC. Translated: CASSYWGTSEAQYF.

This chain uses TRBV3-1 (or the pseudogene TRBV3-2) with TRBJ2-3; a weak D match, TRBD1 (5 bases). Trimming removed 0 bases from V and 5 bases from J, with 9 bases in between. Germline CDR1 LGHDT, CDR2 YNNKEL (reference sequence). The CDR3 runs 14 residues. The CDR3 bases are TGTGCCAGCAGCCAAGAAGGGGCGAAAGATACGCAGTATTTT. Translated: CASSQEGAKDTQYF.

The genes are TRBV9 and TRBJ1-5; D is unclear. Germline assignment: CDR1 SGDLS and CDR2 YYNGEE. This CDR3 spans 15 amino acids. V lost 4 bases to trimming and J lost 0 bases, with 11 bases between them. The CDR3 DNA sequence: TGTGCCAGCAGCCCAGGCTGGAATAGCAATCAGCCCCAGCATTTT. Translating gives CASSPGWNSNQPQHF.

The chain has TRBV6-5 and TRBJ1-2, with TRBD1 identical over 7 bases. This CDR3 region has 14 residues. Germline V gives CDR1 MNHEY, CDR2 SVGAGI. V was clipped by 2 bases and J by 8 bases; unmatched bases: 8. CDR3 DNA sequence: TGTGCCAGCAGTTACGGGGGACAGCTCGGGGGCTACACCTTC. It yields the protein CASSYGGQLGGYTF.

V usage is TRBV25-1 and J usage is TRBJ2-1; 15 bases fit TRBD2. The CDR3 consists of 15 residues. Germline loops: CDR1 MGHDK, CDR2 SYGVNS. Trimming removed 3 bases from V and 6 bases from J; junction bases left unmatched: 0. Here the CDR3 reads CASSEGLAGGNEQFF. The CDR3 DNA sequence: TGTGCCAGCAGTGAGGGACTAGCGGGAGGCAATGAGCAGTTCTTC. The full variable domain, its missing parts supplied by reference TRBV25-1 and TRBJ2-1, is EADIYQTPRYLVIGTGKKITLECSQTMGHDKMYWYQQDPGMELHLIHYSYGVNSTEKGDLSSESTVSRIRTEHFPLTLESARPSHTSQYLCASSEGLAGGNEQFFGPGTRLTVL.

CDR3 nucleotide sequence: TGCGCCAGCAGCTTGAGGCTGGGGGCGGATGGCTACACCTTC. This translates into CASSLRLGADGYTF. The chain couples TRBV5-1 to TRBJ1-2, with D perhaps matching TRBD1 (6 bases). V was trimmed by 1 base and J by 6 bases, leaving 13 bases between them. The CDR3 length is 14 residues. CDR1 is SGHRS and CDR2 is YFSETQ in the germline V gene.

V is TRBV7-8 and J is TRBJ1-2, with D possibly TRBD1 on 5 matching bases. Germline CDR1 is SGHVS and CDR2 is FQNEAQ. The CDR3 has 18 residues. With 2 bases removed from V and 1 base from J, the gap between germline ends came to 20 bases. DNA of the CDR3: TGTGCCAGCAGCTTATTGGTTACAGTCACGGGGGGTAACTATGGCTACACCTTC. It codes for CASSLLVTVTGGNYGYTF.

V gene TRBV11-1 combines with J gene TRBJ1-1; 9 bases are shared with TRBD1. After removal of 3 bases from V and 5 bases from J, the junction contained 7 bases not matched to a gene. The germline V gene has CDR1 SGHAT and CDR2 FQDESV (reference sequence). The length of the CDR3 is 15 residues. CDR3 bases: TGTGCCAGCAGCTTGGGGACAGGGCTGGTAACTGAAGCTTTCTTT. Translation gives CASSLGTGLVTEAFF.

This clone was seen only once. The rearrangement uses TRBV6-4 and TRBJ2-5; 9 nucleotides agree with TRBD2. Trimming removed 2 bases from V and 2 bases from J; junction bases left unmatched: 3. The length of the CDR3 is 15 residues. Germline CDR1 MRHNA, CDR2 SNTAGT. The CDR3 here is CASSDHSGGQETQYF. In nucleotides, the CDR3 is TGTGCCAGCAGTGACCATAGCGGGGGACAAGAGACCCAGTACTTC.

The V call is TRBV7-9, the J call TRBJ1-5; no firm D call. In germline, CDR1 is SEHNR, CDR2 FQNEAQ (reference sequence). The V end lost 4 bases, the J end lost 0 bases, and 19 bases lay between the germline ends. The CDR3 has 18 amino acids. For the CDR3, the DNA is TGTGCCAGCAGCTCCGGCTCAGGCTTCGAGACTAGCAATCAGCCCCAGCATTTT. The encoded protein is CASSSGSGFETSNQPQHF. The complete variable domain, with remaining parts taken from reference TRBV7-9 and TRBJ1-5, reads DTGVSQNPRHKITKRGQNVTFRCDPISEHNRLYWYRQTLGQGPEFLTYFQNEAQLEKSRLLSDRFSAERPKGSFSTLEIQRTEQGDSAMYLCASSSGSGFETSNQPQHFGDGTRLSIL.

The chain joins TRBV7-2 to TRBJ2-3; tentative D call: TRBD2 (5 bases). The CDR3 is 14 residues long. Germline values: CDR1 SGHTA, CDR2 FQGNSA. V gave up 1 base and J gave up 4 bases, with 9 bases separating them. CDR3 DNA sequence: TGTGCCAGCAGCTTAGTTGCGGGTGCAGATACGCAGTATTTT. Its protein is CASSLVAGADTQYF. Variable domain in full (rest from reference TRBV7-2 and TRBJ2-3): GAGVSQSPSNKVTEKGKDVELRCDPISGHTALYWYRQSLGQGLEFLIYFQGNSAPDKSGLPSDRFSAERTGGSVSTLTIQRTQQEDSAVYLCASSLVAGADTQYFGPGTRLTVL.

In regard to this clone: Other nucleotide sequences from this sample produce the same CDR3. This chain connects TRBV14 to TRBJ1-6, with TRBD1 as a possible D gene (6 bases). The CDR3 has 14 residues. CDR1 SGHDN and CDR2 FVKESK come from the germline V gene. V was cut by 6 bases and J by 7 bases, with 13 bases left in between. CDR3 loop: CASRPGQSNSPLHF. The CDR3 coding sequence is TGTGCCAGCAGGCCTGGACAGTCCAATTCACCCCTCCACTTT.

This chain links TRBV28 with TRBJ2-7; 8 positions match TRBD2. CDR3 length equals 14 residues. J was trimmed by 6 bases and V by 4 bases; bases with no gene match: 8. The germline gives CDR1 MDHEN, CDR2 SYDVKM. CDR3 loop: CASSSGLGALEQYF. Written as DNA, the CDR3 is TGTGCCAGCAGTTCGGGACTAGGGGCGCTCGAGCAGTACTTC.

The rearrangement joins TRBV19 to TRBJ2-7, with 12 nucleotides matching TRBD2. The CDR3 loop spans 15 amino acids. V trimming: 4 bases; J trimming: 6 bases; junction bases outside the gene matches: 7. CDR1 and CDR2 (germline): LNHDA, SQIVND (reference sequence). The CDR3 spells CASSTRTSGASEQYF. The CDR3 nucleotides read TGTGCCAGTAGTACCAGGACTAGCGGGGCGAGCGAGCAGTACTTC.

For the CDR3, the DNA is TGTGCCAGTAGTACACGGTCGGACACTGAAGCTTTCTTT. This codes for CASSTRSDTEAFF. This sequence joins TRBV19 and TRBJ1-1; unclear D gene. This CDR3 has 13 amino acids. The germline V gene has CDR1 LNHDA and CDR2 SQIVND (reference sequence). Trimming pared 4 bases from V and 3 bases from J, leaving 9 bases between.